The clone carrying this TCR beta chain was picked up a small number of times. These data originate in a study of identical twins. TCRdb reprocessed the 5' RACE reads with MiXCR, giving one entry per CDR3 protein. The data show 1.5 million to 2 million distinct CDR3 sequences, roughly 35% seen once. The length of the CDR3 is 16 residues. From germline, CDR1 is LGHDT and CDR2 YNNKEL (reference sequence). V shed 1 base and J 2 bases; nucleotides not matched to a gene: 2. The sequencing sample was made of cord blood. The chain recombines TRBV3-1 with TRBJ2-3, with 11 nucleotides matching TRBD2. The source is a newborn girl in good health. CDR3 nucleotide sequence: TGTGCCAGCAGCCAAGCTAGCGGGAGGAACACAGATACGCAGTATTTT. Protein product: CASSQASGRNTDTQYF.